This T cell receptor (beta chain) is drawn from a study of blood T cell repertoires in COVID-19. Across the study: The samples span acute and convalescent COVID-19 from the United States, Italy and Spain.

The V end was cut by 2 bases, the J end by 4 bases, with 9 bases between. Germline assignment: CDR1 KGHSH and CDR2 LQKENI. The CDR3 is made up of 15 amino acids. Under the authors' procedure: Reference gene primer amplification gave estimated nucleated cell counts. This table comes from immunoSEQ multiplex PCR, and its TCRdb copy is limited to in-frame clones, with some not included. The DNA was the basis for D and trimming; V, J and clone size are from that table. The sample records fewer than 350,000 clones, around 87% being singletons. The chain is built from TRBV18 and TRBJ1-6; D uncertain. This TCR came from a woman in her twenties or thirties who had recovered from COVID-19. Sequencing was done on a sample of peripheral blood. The chain's CDR3 is CASSPGPEYNSPLHF. Here the CDR3 DNA reads TGTGCCAGCTCACCAGGGCCAGAATATAATTCACCCCTCCACTTT. Variable domain in full (rest from reference TRBV18 and TRBJ1-6): NAGVMQNPRHLVRRRGQEARLRCSPMKGHSHVYWYRQLPEEGLKFMVYLQKENIIDESGMPKERFSAEFPKEGPSILRIQQVVRGDSAAYFCASSPGPEYNSPLHFGNGTRLTVT.